These T cell receptor beta chains were read from a single sample in a study of OX40 agonist ivuxolimab in advanced cancers. The repertoire was sequenced with immunoSEQ multiplex PCR; TCRdb's copy has only in-frame clones and lacks some. Of approximately 70,000 clones listed, 75% to 85% are singletons. Material: CD4+ or CD8+ T cells sorted from blood, obtained in a trial of the OX40 agonist ivuxolimab. These receptors originate from an adult with an advanced solid tumor such as melanoma, head and neck, liver or kidney cancer. Both conserved end residues are part of each CDR3. The order of the fields is clone size, V gene, D gene, J gene, CDR3 protein, CDR3 DNA. A D gene is named only where the DNA matches it firmly. Clone size is shown for a subset of rows, as once, few, many or a class of expanded clone.

NA	TRBV5-6	NA	TRBJ1-2	CASSLPVEVGYTF	TGTGCCAGCAGCTTACCGGTGGAGGTTGGCTACACCTTC
NA	TRBV15	NA	TRBJ1-1	CATSRDPVRGNTEAFF	TGTGCCACCAGCAGAGATCCAGTCAGGGGAAACACTGAAGCTTTCTTT
once	TRBV6-5	NA	TRBJ1-1	CASSYGRVNTEAFF	TGTGCCAGCAGTTACGGGCGAGTCAACACTGAAGCTTTCTTT
NA	TRBV15	TRBD2	TRBJ2-5	CATSREGGIPETQYF	TGTGCCACCAGCAGAGAGGGGGGGATCCCTGAGACCCAGTACTTC
NA	TRBV6-1	NA	TRBJ2-7	CASTSRAGKYEQYF	TGTGCCAGCACCAGCAGGGCAGGGAAGTACGAGCAGTACTTC
few	TRBV2	NA	TRBJ1-3	CASSEARQGRGNTIYF	TGTGCCAGCAGTGAAGCGCGGCAGGGGAGGGGAAACACCATATATTTT
NA	TRBV28	TRBD1	TRBJ1-1	CASRLQGRNTEAFF	TGTGCCAGCAGACTACAGGGGCGGAACACTGAAGCTTTCTTT
NA	TRBV4-2	TRBD1	TRBJ1-6	CASSQDRQGAGSPLHF	TGTGCCAGCAGCCAAGACCGGCAGGGGGCGGGATCACCCCTCCACTTT
NA	TRBV7-2	TRBD2	TRBJ2-5	CASSRDYRGETQYF	TGTGCCAGCAGCAGGGACTACCGTGGAGAGACCCAGTACTTC
NA	TRBV15	NA	TRBJ2-4	CATSREPSGVGSIQYF	TGTGCCACCAGCAGAGAACCATCAGGGGTTGGTAGCATTCAGTACTTC
NA	TRBV7-6	TRBD1	TRBJ1-5	CASSPLLGTGGQPQHF	TGTGCCAGCAGCCCCCTTTTGGGGACAGGGGGTCAGCCCCAGCATTTT
NA	TRBV2	NA	TRBJ1-2	CASSRQDYGYTF	TGTGCCAGCAGTAGACAGGACTATGGCTACACCTTC
NA	TRBV19	TRBD1	TRBJ2-7	CASSIQGQGTYEQYF	TGTGCCAGTAGTATTCAAGGACAGGGGACGTACGAGCAGTACTTC